Below, one TCR beta chain is given with its context. The antigen is not known. CDR3 length: 13 amino acids. Germline V gene lookup returns CDR1 KGHSH and CDR2 LQKENI. Trimming took 4 bases from V and 15 from J; bases not matched to a gene: 11. This entry belongs to a study of T cells after yellow fever vaccination. For the study at large: Any fraction with a low cell number was prepared using SMART-Seq v4 Ultra Low Input.

Conversion of TCR transcripts into cDNA relied on 5'RACE template switching, which added a universal primer site and UMIs. TCRdb reprocessed the 5' RACE reads with MiXCR, giving one entry per CDR3 protein. The table shows approximately 510,000 distinct CDR3 sequences, with about a fifth occurring only once. Overall study results and limits: Abundant clonotypes (contaminants from the bulk population) could be present in FACS-sorted repertoires. Reappearance after the booster was seen for most primary-vaccination clones, at 95% to 98% CD4 and 75% to 90% CD8.

Sequences were derived from PBMCs, sampled 21 days after the first yellow fever vaccination. This chain links TRBV18 with TRBJ2-1; 8 bases align to TRBD2. The receptor's source is a man younger than 30 who received the YFV17D yellow fever vaccine. The CDR3 loop is CASSQGLDLARFF. As DNA, the CDR3 is TGTGCCAGCTCACAGGGACTAGATTTGGCTCGGTTCTTC.